These 29 T cell receptor beta chains were all obtained from the same sample, sequenced in a study of shared clonotypes between healthy human individuals. Libraries were prepared by immunoSEQ multiplex PCR; TCRdb keeps only in-frame clonotypes and omits some of them. Here the sample spans more than 2,000,000 clones, 85% to 95% being singletons. Sequencing was done on a sample of naive CD4+ T cells from PBMCs. As to subset: CD45RA+ positively selected. Receptors originate from a young man in good health. Some clones in this sample may be carry-over from other donors' samples.

As DNA, the CDR3 is TGTGCCAGCAGCCTAGACAGCCATCAGCCCCAGCATTTT. Residues: CASSLDSHQPQHF. The gene calls are TRBV14 and TRBJ1-5, with D tentatively TRBD1 (5 bases). The CDR3 sequence is 13 residues long. Germline V gene lookup returns CDR1 SGHDN and CDR2 FVKESK. Trimming shortened V by 4 bases and J by 5 bases, and 9 bases separated the two germline ends.

The rearrangement links TRBV28 to TRBJ1-5; D is unclear. CDR1 is MDHEN and CDR2 is SYDVKM in the germline V gene. Between the trimmed V and J ends, which lost 5 bases and 6 bases, there was a span of 17 bases. The CDR3 is made up of 15 amino acids. DNA for the CDR3: TGTGCCAGCAGTGAAACCGCAGGAATCGGTCAGCCCCAGCATTTT. Translated: CASSETAGIGQPQHF.

The V call is TRBV28, the J call TRBJ1-5; D possibly corresponds to TRBD1 (5 bases). Trimming removed 3 bases at V and 4 bases at J, with 10 bases between. Per germline, CDR1 MDHEN and CDR2 SYDVKM. This CDR3 spans 14 amino acids. The CDR3 DNA sequence: TGTGCCAGCAGTTTTGACAGTGCTAATCAGCCCCAGCATTTT. It specifies CASSFDSANQPQHF.

On this clone: The sample contains more than one DNA sequence encoding this CDR3. CDR3 loop: CASSLRQGNYGYTF. The CDR3 DNA is TGTGCCAGCAGTTTGAGGCAGGGCAACTATGGCTACACCTTC. The chain is built from TRBV28 and TRBJ1-2; possible D gene TRBD1, 5 bases. Looked up from germline, CDR1 is MDHEN and CDR2 is SYDVKM. V shed 3 bases and J shed 2 bases, with 10 bases lying between them. This CDR3 region has 14 residues.

This sequence joins TRBV19 and TRBJ2-2, with 12 nucleotides matching TRBD1. V lost 5 bases to trimming and J lost 4 bases; unmatched junction nucleotides: 14. CDR1 and CDR2 (germline): LNHDA, SQIVND (reference sequence). This CDR3 region has 19 residues. The CDR3 bases are TGTGCCAGTAGTTACATTGGGAGGGGACAGGGGGCGATCACCGGGGAGCTGTTTTTT. It is translated as CASSYIGRGQGAITGELFF.

This clone occurred once. The chain recombines TRBV7-2 with TRBJ1-3; TRBD1 aligns across 7 bases. Germline CDR1 reads SGHTA; CDR2 reads FQGNSA. V lost 5 bases to trimming and J lost 0 bases; unmatched junction nucleotides: 13. The CDR3 is 18 amino acids. The CDR3 DNA sequence: TGTGCCAGCAGCACTCTGAGAGGGGGCCAAACCTCTGGAAACACCATATATTTT. Translating gives CASSTLRGGQTSGNTIYF.

The V and J genes are TRBV5-1 and TRBJ1-1; 9 bases are shared with TRBD1. V lost 4 bases and J lost 4; bases outside the gene matches: 5. In germline, CDR1 is SGHRS, CDR2 YFSETQ. This CDR3 is 14 amino acids long. CDR3 in amino acids: CASSTQGAGTEAFF. As DNA, the CDR3 is TGCGCCAGCAGCACACAGGGGGCAGGCACTGAAGCTTTCTTT.

This chain joins TRBV5-6 and TRBJ2-7; D might be TRBD1 (6 bases). The CDR3 has 14 residues. V was pared by 2 bases and J by 1 base, with 10 bases between. Germline values: CDR1 SGHDT, CDR2 YYEEEE. The CDR3 region is CASSFDRLSYEQYF. The CDR3 DNA reads as TGTGCCAGCAGCTTTGACAGGTTATCCTACGAGCAGTACTTC.

The J gene is TRBJ1-4, the V gene TRBV27; 7 positions agree with TRBD1. Looked up from germline, CDR1 is MNHEY and CDR2 is SMNVEV (reference sequence). This CDR3 spans 15 amino acids. V shed 5 bases and J 5 bases; nucleotides not matched to a gene: 8. CDR3 amino acids: CASSAWDSYNEKLFF. In nucleotides, the CDR3 is TGTGCCAGCAGTGCCTGGGACAGCTACAATGAAAAACTGTTTTTT.

In its sample, this clone was seen once. The chain combines TRBV2 with TRBJ2-7, with D perhaps matching TRBD1 (5 bases). Germline V gene data show CDR1 as SNHLY and CDR2 as FYNNEI. The CDR3 totals 15 residues. Trimming pared 4 bases from V and 3 bases from J, leaving 16 bases between. The CDR3 is CASSGGSYRGYEQYF. The CDR3 DNA reads as TGTGCCAGCAGTGGGGGCAGCTATAGAGGCTACGAGCAGTACTTC.

As regards this clone: Within the sample, other DNA sequences also encode this same CDR3. The chain uses TRBV6-5 and TRBJ2-2; D is undetermined. The germline CDR1 and CDR2 sequences are MNHEY and SVGAGI. This CDR3 is 11 amino acids long. V was clipped by 6 bases and J by 5 bases, with 4 bases between them. The CDR3: CASRRTGELFF. The CDR3, as DNA: TGTGCCAGCAGGAGAACCGGGGAGCTGTTTTTT.

This chain uses TRBV6-1 with TRBJ2-7; TRBD2 matches 8 bases. In germline, CDR1 is MNHNS, CDR2 SASEGT. This CDR3 has 14 amino acids. V shed 7 bases and J 3 bases; nucleotides not matched to a gene: 8. The CDR3 spells CASTPGLGFYEQYF. CDR3 nucleotide sequence: TGTGCCAGCACTCCGGGACTAGGGTTCTACGAGCAGTACTTC.

The chain carries TRBV11-2 and TRBJ1-4; D is uncertain. Trimming cost V 5 bases and J 0 bases, with 10 bases left between them. CDR1 and CDR2 (germline): SGHAT, FQNNGV. The length of the CDR3 is 15 residues. CDR3 DNA: TGTGCCAGCAGCCAAGTGTGGGCAACTAATGAAAAACTGTTTTTT. This gives the protein CASSQVWATNEKLFF.

This chain connects TRBV7-8 to TRBJ2-2; possible D gene TRBD1, 5 bases. CDR1 and CDR2 from the germline V gene are SGHVS and FQNEAQ. The V end was cut by 3 bases, the J end by 6 bases, with 17 bases between. The CDR3 runs to 16 residues. The CDR3 DNA reads TGTGCCAGCAGCTTCCCCGTTGGTGGGGCAGCCGGGGAGCTGTTTTTT. Amino acids: CASSFPVGGAAGELFF.

The chain uses TRBV7-3 and TRBJ2-1; TRBD2 aligns across 9 bases. Germline V gene data show CDR1 as SGHTA and CDR2 as FQGTGA. The CDR3 contains 14 residues. V trimming: 4 bases; J trimming: 5 bases; junction bases outside the gene matches: 3. CDR3 bases: TGTGCCAGCAGCTCGACTAGCGGAGACAATGAGCAGTTCTTC. Translation gives CASSSTSGDNEQFF. The full variable domain, with the rest looked up from reference TRBV7-3 and TRBJ2-1, is GAGVSQTPSNKVTEKGKYVELRCDPISGHTALYWYRQSLGQGPEFLIYFQGTGAADDSGLPNDRFFAVRPEGSVSTLKIQRTERGDSAVYLCASSSTSGDNEQFFGPGTRLTVL.

The genes are TRBV14 and TRBJ1-4; a weak D match, TRBD1 (5 bases). V was trimmed by 1 base and J by 8 bases, leaving 20 bases between them. Per germline, CDR1 SGHDN and CDR2 FVKESK. The CDR3 contains 17 residues. The CDR3 protein is CASSQGRFGQGEEKLFF. CDR3 coding DNA: TGTGCCAGCAGCCAAGGACGCTTCGGGCAGGGAGAAGAAAAACTGTTTTTT.

This clone was picked up one time. This chain's CDR3 is CASSALTPQHF. In DNA form, the CDR3 reads TGTGCCAGCAGCGCCCTGACTCCCCAGCATTTT. The chain is built from TRBV6-4 and TRBJ1-5; D not certain. The V and J ends lost 6 bases and 10 bases respectively, with 10 bases between them. The CDR3 spans 11 residues. CDR1 is MRHNA and CDR2 is SNTAGT in the germline V gene.

The chain combines TRBV6-6 with TRBJ1-4; TRBD1 agrees at 7 bases. Germline-derived CDR1 and CDR2 are MNHNY and SVGAGI (reference sequence). V was pared by 6 bases and J by 6 bases, with 7 bases of the junction left unmatched. The CDR3 runs 14 residues. This CDR3 is CASSKGQLDEKLFF. For the CDR3, the DNA is TGTGCCAGCAGCAAGGGACAGCTCGATGAAAAACTGTTTTTT.

The V and J genes are TRBV11-3 and TRBJ1-1; tentative D call: TRBD1 (6 bases). V shed 6 bases and J shed 1 base, with 18 bases lying between them. The CDR3 contains 16 residues. The V gene's germline CDR1 is SGHNT and CDR2 YENEEA. The CDR3 is CASSPGFGTPNTEAFF. The CDR3 DNA reads as TGTGCCAGCAGTCCTGGTTTCGGGACACCGAACACTGAAGCTTTCTTT.

J is TRBJ1-1 and V is TRBV5-6; the D gene is possibly TRBD1 (6 bases). V was clipped by 0 bases and J by 2 bases, with 14 bases between them. Per germline, CDR1 SGHDT and CDR2 YYEEEE. The CDR3 spans 16 residues. The CDR3 spells CASSLVGDTSNTEAFF. The CDR3 DNA follows: TGTGCCAGCAGCTTGGTTGGGGACACGTCCAACACTGAAGCTTTCTTT.

V gene TRBV7-2 combines with J gene TRBJ1-4, with 10 positions matching TRBD1. V lost 5 bases to trimming and J lost 5 bases; unmatched junction nucleotides: 5. CDR3 size: 15 residues. Germline CDR1 SGHTA, CDR2 FQGNSA. The CDR3: CASSADRGPNEKLFF. As DNA, the CDR3 is TGTGCCAGCAGCGCCGACAGGGGGCCCAATGAAAAACTGTTTTTT.

The rearrangement joins TRBV30 to TRBJ1-3; tentative D call: TRBD1 (5 bases). The CDR3 is made up of 15 amino acids. Trimming took 2 bases from V and 0 from J, leaving 11 bases between them. Germline V gene data show CDR1 as GTSNPN and CDR2 as SVGIG (reference sequence). The CDR3: CAWSPGRISGNTIYF. The CDR3 DNA reads TGTGCCTGGAGTCCGGGACGGATCTCTGGAAACACCATATATTTT.

The rearrangement joins TRBV5-6 to TRBJ2-5, with TRBD2 matching 7 bases. Per germline, CDR1 SGHDT and CDR2 YYEEEE. Trimming removed 4 bases from V and 5 bases from J; junction bases left unmatched: 11. The CDR3 covers 15 residues. This chain's CDR3 is CASSGDWGGVETQYF. As DNA, the CDR3 is TGTGCCAGCAGCGGCGATTGGGGAGGGGTCGAGACCCAGTACTTC.

A remark on this clone: Additional DNA sequences in this sample encode the identical CDR3. This chain connects TRBV7-2 to TRBJ2-5; 7 bases align to TRBD2. Germline assignment: CDR1 SGHTA and CDR2 FQGNSA. The CDR3 covers 14 residues. V was pared by 1 base and J by 2 bases, with 1 base of the junction left unmatched. CDR3 in amino acids: CASSLVGGQETQYF. The CDR3 DNA sequence: TGTGCCAGCAGCTTAGTGGGAGGGCAAGAGACCCAGTACTTC. Supplemented by reference TRBV7-2 and TRBJ2-5, the full variable domain reads GAGVSQSPSNKVTEKGKDVELRCDPISGHTALYWYRQSLGQGLEFLIYFQGNSAPDKSGLPSDRFSAERTGGSVSTLTIQRTQQEDSAVYLCASSLVGGQETQYFGPGTRLLVL.

For this clone: At the DNA level, this CDR3 is encoded by other sequences in the same sample as well. The chain employs TRBV29-1 and TRBJ2-7; 7 bases line up with TRBD1. The V gene's germline CDR1 is SQVTM and CDR2 ANQGSEA. Germline trimming cut 2 bases from V and 2 bases from J; bases unmatched to any gene: 6. CDR3 length equals 14 residues. The CDR3 DNA sequence: TGCAGCGTTGAAAGGCGACAGGGCCCCTACGAGCAGTACTTC. Translating gives CSVERRQGPYEQYF.

The rearrangement uses TRBV18 and TRBJ2-3; 7 bases align to TRBD2. V lost 6 bases, J lost 5 bases, and 5 bases stayed unmatched. CDR1 is KGHSH, CDR2 LQKENI, per germline. This CDR3 spans 13 amino acids. The CDR3 DNA follows: TGTGCCAGCTCTGGGAGGGATAAAGATACGCAGTATTTT. Translated, it gives CASSGRDKDTQYF.

The rearrangement links TRBV6-4 to TRBJ1-1; 10 bases line up with TRBD1. This CDR3 has 12 amino acids. V was pared by 2 bases and J by 10 bases, with 1 base of the junction left unmatched. Germline V gene lookup returns CDR1 MRHNA and CDR2 SNTAGT. For the CDR3, the DNA is TGTGCCAGCAGTGACGGACAGGGGGGAGCTTTCTTT. Encoded protein: CASSDGQGGAFF.

This chain uses TRBV2 with TRBJ2-7; D is ambiguous. CDR1 is SNHLY, CDR2 FYNNEI, per germline. The CDR3 is made up of 14 amino acids. Trimming took 3 bases from V and 3 from J, leaving 12 bases between them. As DNA, the CDR3 is TGTGCCAGCAGTGATCCACCATTCTACTACGAGCAGTACTTC. Translating it yields CASSDPPFYYEQYF. The variable domain in full, completed from reference TRBV2 and TRBJ2-7, reads EPEVTQTPSHQVTQMGQEVILRCVPISNHLYFYWYRQILGQKVEFLVSFYNNEISEKSEIFDDQFSVERPDGSNFTLKIRSTKLEDSAMYFCASSDPPFYYEQYFGPGTRLTVT.

This clone has just one count. Within the sample, other DNA sequences also encode this same CDR3. The J gene is TRBJ1-1, the V gene TRBV5-1; a possible D gene is TRBD1 (5 bases). The germline gives CDR1 SGHRS, CDR2 YFSETQ. The CDR3 contains 14 residues. Trimming left V 0 bases short and J 1 base short, with 7 bases between. This chain's CDR3 is CASSLVTGNTEAFF. The CDR3 nucleotides are TGCGCCAGCAGCTTGGTTACAGGGAACACTGAAGCTTTCTTT.